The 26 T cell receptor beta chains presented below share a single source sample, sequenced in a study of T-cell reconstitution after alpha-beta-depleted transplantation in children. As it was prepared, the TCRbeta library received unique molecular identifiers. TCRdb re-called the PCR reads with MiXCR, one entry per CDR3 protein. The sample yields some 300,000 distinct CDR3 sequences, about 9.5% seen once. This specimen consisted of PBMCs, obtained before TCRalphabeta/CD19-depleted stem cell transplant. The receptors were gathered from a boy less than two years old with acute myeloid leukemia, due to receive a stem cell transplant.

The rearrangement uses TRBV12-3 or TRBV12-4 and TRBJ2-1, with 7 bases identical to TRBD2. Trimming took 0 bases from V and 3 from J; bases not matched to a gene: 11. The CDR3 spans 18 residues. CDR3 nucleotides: TGTGCCAGCAGTTTAGCCTTTTCCTTGGGGGGGGTCTACAATGAGCAGTTCTTC. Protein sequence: CASSLAFSLGGVYNEQFF.

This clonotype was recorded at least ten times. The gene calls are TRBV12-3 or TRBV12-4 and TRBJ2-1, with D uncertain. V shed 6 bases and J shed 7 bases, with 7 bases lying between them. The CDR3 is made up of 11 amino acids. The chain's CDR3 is CASSLLNEQFF. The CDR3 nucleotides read TGTGCCAGCAGCTTATTAAATGAGCAGTTCTTC.

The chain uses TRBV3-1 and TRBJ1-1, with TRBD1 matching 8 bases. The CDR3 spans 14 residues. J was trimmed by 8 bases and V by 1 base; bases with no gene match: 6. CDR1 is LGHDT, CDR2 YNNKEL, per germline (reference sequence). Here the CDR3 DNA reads TGTGCCAGCAGCCAAGTGGACAGGGTAGGGGAAGCTTTCTTT. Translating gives CASSQVDRVGEAFF.

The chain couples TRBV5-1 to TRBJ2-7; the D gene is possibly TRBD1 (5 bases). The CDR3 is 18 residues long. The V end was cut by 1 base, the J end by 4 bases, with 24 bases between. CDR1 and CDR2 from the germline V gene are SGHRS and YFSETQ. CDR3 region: CASSLRGRATEIRYEQYF. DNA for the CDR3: TGCGCCAGCAGCTTGAGGGGTCGCGCGACAGAAATTAGGTACGAGCAGTACTTC.

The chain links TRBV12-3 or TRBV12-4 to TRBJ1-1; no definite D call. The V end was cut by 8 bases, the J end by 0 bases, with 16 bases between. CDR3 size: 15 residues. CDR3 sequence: CASRSTASLNTEAFF. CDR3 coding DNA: TGTGCCAGCCGTTCAACGGCCAGTTTGAACACTGAAGCTTTCTTT.

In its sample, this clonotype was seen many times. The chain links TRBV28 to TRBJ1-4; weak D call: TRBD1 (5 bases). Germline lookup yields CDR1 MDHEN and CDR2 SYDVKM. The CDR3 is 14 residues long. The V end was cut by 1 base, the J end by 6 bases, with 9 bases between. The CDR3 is CASSLSGLYEKLFF. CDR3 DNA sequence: TGTGCCAGCAGTTTATCGGGGCTTTATGAAAAACTGTTTTTT.

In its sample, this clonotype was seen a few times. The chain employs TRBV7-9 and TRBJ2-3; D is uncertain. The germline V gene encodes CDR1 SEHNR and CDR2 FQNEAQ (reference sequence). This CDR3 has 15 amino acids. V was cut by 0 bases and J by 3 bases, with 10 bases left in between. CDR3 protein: CASSLAPATTDTQYF. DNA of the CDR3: TGTGCCAGCAGCTTAGCCCCGGCCACGACAGATACGCAGTATTTT.

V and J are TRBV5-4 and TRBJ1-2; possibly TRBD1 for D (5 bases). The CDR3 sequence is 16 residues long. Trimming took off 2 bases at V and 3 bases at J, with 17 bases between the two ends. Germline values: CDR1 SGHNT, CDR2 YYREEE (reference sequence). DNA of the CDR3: TGTGCCAGCAGCTTAAAGGGGAAGGGAGGAGACTATGGCTACACCTTC. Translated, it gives CASSLKGKGGDYGYTF.

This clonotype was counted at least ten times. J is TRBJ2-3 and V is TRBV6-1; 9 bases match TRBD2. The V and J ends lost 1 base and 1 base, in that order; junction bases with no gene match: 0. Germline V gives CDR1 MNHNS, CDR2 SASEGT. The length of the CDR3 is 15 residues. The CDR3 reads CASSEERGGTDTQYF. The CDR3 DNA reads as TGTGCCAGCAGTGAAGAGCGGGGGGGCACAGATACGCAGTATTTT.

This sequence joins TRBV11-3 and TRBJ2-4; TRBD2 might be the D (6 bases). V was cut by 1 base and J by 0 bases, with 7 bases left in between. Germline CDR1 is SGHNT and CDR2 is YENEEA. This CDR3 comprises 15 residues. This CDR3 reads CASSLGLVAKNIQYF. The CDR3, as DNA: TGTGCCAGCAGCTTAGGACTAGTAGCCAAAAACATTCAGTACTTC.

The CDR3 DNA reads as TGTGCTAGTGGTTTGGGAAACTACGGGACAGGGAGCTACGAGCAGTACTTC. This sequence encodes CASGLGNYGTGSYEQYF. This chain uses TRBV12-5 with TRBJ2-7; 9 bases line up with TRBD1. Trimming took 1 base from V and 3 from J; bases not matched to a gene: 10. CDR1 and CDR2 from the germline V gene are LGHNT and FRNRAP. There are 17 residues in the CDR3.

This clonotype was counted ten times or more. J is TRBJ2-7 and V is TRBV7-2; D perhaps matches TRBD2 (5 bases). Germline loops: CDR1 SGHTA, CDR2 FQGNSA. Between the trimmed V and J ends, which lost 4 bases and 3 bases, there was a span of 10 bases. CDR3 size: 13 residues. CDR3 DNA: TGTGCCAGCAGCTCGACTAATTTCTACGAGCAGTACTTC. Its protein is CASSSTNFYEQYF. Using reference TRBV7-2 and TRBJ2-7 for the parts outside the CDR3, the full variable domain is GAGVSQSPSNKVTEKGKDVELRCDPISGHTALYWYRQSLGQGLEFLIYFQGNSAPDKSGLPSDRFSAERTGGSVSTLTIQRTQQEDSAVYLCASSSTNFYEQYFGPGTRLTVT.

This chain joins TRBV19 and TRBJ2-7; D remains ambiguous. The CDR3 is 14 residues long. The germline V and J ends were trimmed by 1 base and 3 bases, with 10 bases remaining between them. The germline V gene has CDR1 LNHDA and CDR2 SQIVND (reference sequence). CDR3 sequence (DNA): TGTGCCAGTAGTATAGTACCGGGTGGCTACGAGCAGTACTTC. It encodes CASSIVPGGYEQYF.

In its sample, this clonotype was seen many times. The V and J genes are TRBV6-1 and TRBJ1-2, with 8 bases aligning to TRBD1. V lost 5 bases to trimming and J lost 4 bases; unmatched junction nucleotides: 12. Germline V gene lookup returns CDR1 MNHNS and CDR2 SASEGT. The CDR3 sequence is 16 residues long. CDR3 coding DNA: TGTGCCAGCAGTCCCCGGACAGGGCGGAGGGGCTATGGCTACACCTTC. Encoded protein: CASSPRTGRRGYGYTF.

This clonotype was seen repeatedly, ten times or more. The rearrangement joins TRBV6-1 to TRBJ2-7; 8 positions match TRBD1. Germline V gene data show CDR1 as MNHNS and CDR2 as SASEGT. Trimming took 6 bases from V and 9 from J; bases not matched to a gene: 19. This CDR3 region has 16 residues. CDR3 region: CASSWRRTGSPLGQYF. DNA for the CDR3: TGTGCCAGCAGCTGGAGGCGGACAGGGTCCCCCTTAGGGCAGTACTTC.

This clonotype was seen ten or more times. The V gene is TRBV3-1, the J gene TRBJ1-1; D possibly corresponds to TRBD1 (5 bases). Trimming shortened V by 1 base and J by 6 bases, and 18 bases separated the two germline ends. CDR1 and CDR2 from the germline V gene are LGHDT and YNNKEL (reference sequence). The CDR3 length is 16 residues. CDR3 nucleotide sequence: TGTGCCAGCAGCCAAGGGAGTGCAGGAGGGGCGGCTGAAGCTTTCTTT. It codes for CASSQGSAGGAAEAFF.

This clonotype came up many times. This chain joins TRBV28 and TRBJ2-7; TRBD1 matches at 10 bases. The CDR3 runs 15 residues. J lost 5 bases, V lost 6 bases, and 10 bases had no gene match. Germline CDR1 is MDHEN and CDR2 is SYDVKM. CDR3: CASSRPGTGEDEQYF. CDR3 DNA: TGTGCCAGCAGCCGCCCCGGGACAGGGGAAGACGAGCAGTACTTC.

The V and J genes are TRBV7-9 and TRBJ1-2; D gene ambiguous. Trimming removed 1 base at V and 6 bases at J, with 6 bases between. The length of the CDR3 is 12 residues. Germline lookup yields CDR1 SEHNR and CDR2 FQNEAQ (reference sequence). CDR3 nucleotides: TGTGCCAGCAGCTTAGGGCCTAATGGCTACACCTTC. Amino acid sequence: CASSLGPNGYTF.

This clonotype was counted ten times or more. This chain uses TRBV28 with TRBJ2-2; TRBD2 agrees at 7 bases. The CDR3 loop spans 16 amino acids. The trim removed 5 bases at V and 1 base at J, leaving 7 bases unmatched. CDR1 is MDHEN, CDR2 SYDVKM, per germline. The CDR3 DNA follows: TGTGCCAGCAGTCCTATTGGACTAGAGAACACCGGGGAGCTGTTTTTT. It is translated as CASSPIGLENTGELFF.

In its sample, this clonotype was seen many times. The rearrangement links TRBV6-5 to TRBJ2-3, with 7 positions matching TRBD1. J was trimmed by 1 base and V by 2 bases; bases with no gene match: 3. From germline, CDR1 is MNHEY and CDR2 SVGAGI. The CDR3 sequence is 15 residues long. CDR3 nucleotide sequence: TGTGCCAGCAGTTACACAGGGGATGGCACAGATACGCAGTATTTT. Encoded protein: CASSYTGDGTDTQYF.

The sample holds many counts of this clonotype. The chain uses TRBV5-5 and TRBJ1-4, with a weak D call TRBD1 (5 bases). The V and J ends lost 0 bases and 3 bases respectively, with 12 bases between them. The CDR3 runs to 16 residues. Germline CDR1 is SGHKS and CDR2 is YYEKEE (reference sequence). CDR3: CASSLAFWGANEKLFF. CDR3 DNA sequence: TGTGCCAGCAGCTTGGCCTTCTGGGGGGCTAATGAAAAACTGTTTTTT.

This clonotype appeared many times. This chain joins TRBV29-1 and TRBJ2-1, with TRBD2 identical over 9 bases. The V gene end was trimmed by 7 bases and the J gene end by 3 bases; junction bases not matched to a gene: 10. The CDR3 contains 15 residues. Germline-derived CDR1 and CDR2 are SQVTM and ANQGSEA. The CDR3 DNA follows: TGCAGCGCCGGCCCGGGACTAGCCTACTACAATGAGCAGTTCTTC. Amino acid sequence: CSAGPGLAYYNEQFF.

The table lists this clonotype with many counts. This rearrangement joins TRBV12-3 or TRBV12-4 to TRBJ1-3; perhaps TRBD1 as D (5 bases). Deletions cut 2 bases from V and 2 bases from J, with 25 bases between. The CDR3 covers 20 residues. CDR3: CASSLTPPGKAGEAGNTIYF. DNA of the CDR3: TGTGCCAGCAGTTTAACCCCCCCGGGCAAGGCGGGGGAAGCTGGAAACACCATATATTTT.

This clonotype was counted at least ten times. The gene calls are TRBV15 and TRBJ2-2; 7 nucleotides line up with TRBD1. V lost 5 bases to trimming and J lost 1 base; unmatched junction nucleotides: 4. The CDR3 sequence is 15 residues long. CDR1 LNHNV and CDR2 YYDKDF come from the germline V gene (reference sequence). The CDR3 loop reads CATSPRQGNTGELFF. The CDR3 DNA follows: TGTGCCACCAGCCCCCGACAGGGGAACACCGGGGAGCTGTTTTTT.

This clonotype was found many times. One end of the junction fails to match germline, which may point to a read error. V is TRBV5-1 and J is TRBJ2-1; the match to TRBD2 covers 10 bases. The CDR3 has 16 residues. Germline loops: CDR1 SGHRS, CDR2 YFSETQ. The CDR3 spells CASSPAGGPPNNQQFF. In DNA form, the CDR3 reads TGCGCCAGCAGCCCAGCGGGGGGGCCGCCTAACAATCAGCAGTTCTTC.

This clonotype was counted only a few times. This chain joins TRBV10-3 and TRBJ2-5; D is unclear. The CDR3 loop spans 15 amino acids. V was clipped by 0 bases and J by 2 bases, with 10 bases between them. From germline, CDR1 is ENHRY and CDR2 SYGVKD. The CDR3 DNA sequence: TGTGCCATCAGTGAGTCGCTTGGAAATCAAGAGACCCAGTACTTC. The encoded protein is CAISESLGNQETQYF.